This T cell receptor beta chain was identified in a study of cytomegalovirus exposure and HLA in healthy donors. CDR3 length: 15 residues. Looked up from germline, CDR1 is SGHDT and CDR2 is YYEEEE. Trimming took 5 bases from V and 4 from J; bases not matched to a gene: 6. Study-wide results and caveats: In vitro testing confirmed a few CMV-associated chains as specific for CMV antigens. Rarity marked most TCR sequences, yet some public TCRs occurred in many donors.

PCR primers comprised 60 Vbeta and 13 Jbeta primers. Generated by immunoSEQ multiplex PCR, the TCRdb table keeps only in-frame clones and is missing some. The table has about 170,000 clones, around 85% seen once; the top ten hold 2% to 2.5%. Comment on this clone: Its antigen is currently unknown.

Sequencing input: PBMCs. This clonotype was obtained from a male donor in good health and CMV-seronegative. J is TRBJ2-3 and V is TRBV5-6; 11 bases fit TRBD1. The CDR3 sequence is CASRLRTGGADTQYF. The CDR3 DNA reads TGTGCCAGCAGACTAAGGACAGGGGGCGCAGATACGCAGTATTTT.